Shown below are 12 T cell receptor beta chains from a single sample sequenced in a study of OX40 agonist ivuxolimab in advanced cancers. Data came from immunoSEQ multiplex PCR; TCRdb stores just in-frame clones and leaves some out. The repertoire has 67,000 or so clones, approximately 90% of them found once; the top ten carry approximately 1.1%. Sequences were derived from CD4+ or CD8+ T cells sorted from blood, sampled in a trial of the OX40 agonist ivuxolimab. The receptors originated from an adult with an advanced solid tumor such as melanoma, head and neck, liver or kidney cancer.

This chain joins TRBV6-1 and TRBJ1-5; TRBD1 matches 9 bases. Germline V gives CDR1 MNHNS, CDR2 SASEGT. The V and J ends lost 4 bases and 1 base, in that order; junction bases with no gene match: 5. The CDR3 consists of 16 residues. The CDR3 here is CASSASDRGSNQPQHF. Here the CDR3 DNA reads TGTGCCAGCAGTGCCTCGGACAGGGGAAGCAATCAGCCCCAGCATTTT.

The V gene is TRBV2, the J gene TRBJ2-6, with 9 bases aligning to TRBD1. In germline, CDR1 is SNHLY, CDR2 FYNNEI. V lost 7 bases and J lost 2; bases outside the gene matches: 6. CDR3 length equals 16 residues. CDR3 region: CASIGQGRAGANVLTF. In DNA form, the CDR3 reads TGTGCCAGCATCGGACAGGGGCGGGCTGGGGCCAACGTCCTGACTTTC. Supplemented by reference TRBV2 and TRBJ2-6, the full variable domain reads EPEVTQTPSHQVTQMGQEVILRCVPISNHLYFYWYRQILGQKVEFLVSFYNNEISEKSEIFDDQFSVERPDGSNFTLKIRSTKLEDSAMYFCASIGQGRAGANVLTFGAGSRLTVL.

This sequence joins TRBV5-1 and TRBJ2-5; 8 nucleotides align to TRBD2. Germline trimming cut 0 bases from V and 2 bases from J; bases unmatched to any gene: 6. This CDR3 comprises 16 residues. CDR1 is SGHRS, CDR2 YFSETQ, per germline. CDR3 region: CASSLEGTRRQETQYF. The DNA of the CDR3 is TGCGCCAGCAGCTTGGAGGGGACTAGGCGTCAAGAGACCCAGTACTTC.

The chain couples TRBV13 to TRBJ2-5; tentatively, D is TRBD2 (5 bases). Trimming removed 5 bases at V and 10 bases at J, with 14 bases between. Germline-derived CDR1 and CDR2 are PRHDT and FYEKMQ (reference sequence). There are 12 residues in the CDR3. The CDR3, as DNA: TGTGCCAGCAGCCCCGGCGTCGGGGACCAGTACTTC. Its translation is CASSPGVGDQYF.

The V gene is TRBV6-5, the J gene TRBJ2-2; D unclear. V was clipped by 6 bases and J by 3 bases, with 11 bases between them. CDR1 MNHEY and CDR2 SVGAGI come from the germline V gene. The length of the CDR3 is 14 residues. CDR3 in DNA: TGTGCCAGCAGCCAAGGGCAGTACACCGGGGAGCTGTTTTTT. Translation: CASSQGQYTGELFF.

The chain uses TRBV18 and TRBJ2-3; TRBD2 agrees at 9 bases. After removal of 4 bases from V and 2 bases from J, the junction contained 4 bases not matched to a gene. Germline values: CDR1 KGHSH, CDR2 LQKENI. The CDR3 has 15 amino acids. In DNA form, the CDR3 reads TGTGCCAGCTCACAACAGCGGGGGGACACAGATACGCAGTATTTT. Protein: CASSQQRGDTDTQYF.

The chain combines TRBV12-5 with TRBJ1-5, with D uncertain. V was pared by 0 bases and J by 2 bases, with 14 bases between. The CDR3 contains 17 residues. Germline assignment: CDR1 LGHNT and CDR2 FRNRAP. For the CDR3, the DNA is TGTGCTAGTGGTTTGGTAGAAATCGGGAGGGGCAATCAGCCCCAGCATTTT. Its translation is CASGLVEIGRGNQPQHF.

The CDR3 DNA reads as TGTGCCAGCAGCTCGGGGGGGATCACAGATACGCAGTATTTT. This encodes CASSSGGITDTQYF. V usage is TRBV5-4 and J usage is TRBJ2-3, with 8 bases lining up with TRBD2. Germline CDR1 SGHNT, CDR2 YYREEE (reference sequence). The CDR3 sequence is 14 residues long. V trimming: 3 bases; J trimming: 2 bases; junction bases outside the gene matches: 2.

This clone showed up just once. The CDR3 region has the DNA TGTGCCAGACCTGGACAGTGCCGCTGGGATACGCAGTATTTT. This gives the protein CARPGQCRWDTQYF. The chain combines TRBV27 with TRBJ2-3; D possibly corresponds to TRBD1 (6 bases). Trimming left V 9 bases short and J 6 bases short, with 19 bases between. The length of the CDR3 is 14 residues. CDR1 and CDR2 (germline): MNHEY, SMNVEV (reference sequence).

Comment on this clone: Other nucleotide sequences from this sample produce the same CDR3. The CDR3: CASSEATGRNTEAFF. DNA of the CDR3: TGTGCCAGCAGTGAAGCAACAGGTCGGAACACTGAAGCTTTCTTT. The chain is built from TRBV2 and TRBJ1-1; tentative D call: TRBD1 (5 bases). Germline V gene data show CDR1 as SNHLY and CDR2 as FYNNEI. Trimming cost V 0 bases and J 1 base, with 9 bases left between them. The CDR3 extends over 15 amino acids.

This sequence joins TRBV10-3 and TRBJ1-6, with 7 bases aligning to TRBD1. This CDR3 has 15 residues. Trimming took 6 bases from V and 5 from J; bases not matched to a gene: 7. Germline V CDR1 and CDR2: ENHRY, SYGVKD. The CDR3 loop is CAIRTGQADNSPLHF. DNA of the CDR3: TGTGCCATCAGGACAGGACAGGCCGATAATTCACCCCTCCACTTT.

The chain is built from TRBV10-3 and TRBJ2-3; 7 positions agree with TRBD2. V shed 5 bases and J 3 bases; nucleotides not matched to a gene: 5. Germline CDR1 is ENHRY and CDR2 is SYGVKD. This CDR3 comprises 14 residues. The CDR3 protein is CAISRDYGTDTQYF. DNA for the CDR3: TGTGCCATCAGTCGGGACTACGGGACAGATACGCAGTATTTT.